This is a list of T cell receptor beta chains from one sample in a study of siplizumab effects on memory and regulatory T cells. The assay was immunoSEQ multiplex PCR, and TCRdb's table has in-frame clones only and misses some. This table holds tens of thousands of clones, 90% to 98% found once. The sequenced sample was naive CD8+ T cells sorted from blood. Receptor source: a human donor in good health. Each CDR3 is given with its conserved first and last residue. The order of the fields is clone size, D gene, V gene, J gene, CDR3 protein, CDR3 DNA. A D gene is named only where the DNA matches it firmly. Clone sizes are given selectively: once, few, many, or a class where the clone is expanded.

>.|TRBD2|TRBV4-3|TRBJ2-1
CASSQGAWRGGTHEQFF
TGCGCCAGCAGCCAAGGGGCCTGGCGGGGGGGCACACATGAGCAGTTCTTC
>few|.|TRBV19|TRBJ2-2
CASSTGAGELFF
TGTGCCAGTAGTACAGGGGCCGGGGAGCTGTTTTTT
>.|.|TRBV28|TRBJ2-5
CASSVDSGETQYF
TGTGCCAGCAGTGTAGACAGCGGGGAGACCCAGTACTTC
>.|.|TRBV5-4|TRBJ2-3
CASSLAVGLSNLHTDTQYF
TGTGCCAGCAGCTTGGCTGTAGGGCTCTCTAACCTCCACACAGATACGCAGTATTTT
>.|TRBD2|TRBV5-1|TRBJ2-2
CASSPVLAGIPTGELFF
TGCGCCAGCAGCCCGGTCCTAGCGGGGATACCCACCGGGGAGCTGTTTTTT
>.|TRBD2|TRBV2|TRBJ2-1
CASKKGGGSYNEQFF
TGTGCCAGCAAGAAAGGCGGGGGGAGTTACAATGAGCAGTTCTTC
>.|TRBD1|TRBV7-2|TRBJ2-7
CASSLTTGSYEQYF
TGTGCCAGCAGCCTGACGACAGGGTCCTACGAGCAGTACTTC
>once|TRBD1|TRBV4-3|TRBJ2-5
CASSQDLGTGKETQYF
TGCGCCAGCAGCCAAGATTTAGGGACAGGGAAAGAGACCCAGTACTTC
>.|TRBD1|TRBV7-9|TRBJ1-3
CASSPTGAGNTIYF
TGTGCCAGCAGCCCGACAGGGGCTGGAAACACCATATATTTT
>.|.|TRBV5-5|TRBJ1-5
CASSFETGGQPQHF
TGTGCCAGCAGCTTCGAGACAGGCGGGCAGCCCCAGCATTTT
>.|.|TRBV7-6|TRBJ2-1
CASSFVSPPYNEQFF
TGTGCCAGCAGTTTTGTATCCCCTCCCTACAATGAGCAGTTCTTC
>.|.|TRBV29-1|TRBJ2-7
CSVEDTATYEQYF
TGCAGCGTTGAAGATACGGCTACCTACGAGCAGTACTTC
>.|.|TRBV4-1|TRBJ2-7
CASSQAWESYEQYF
TGCGCCAGCAGCCAAGCATGGGAGTCCTACGAGCAGTACTTC
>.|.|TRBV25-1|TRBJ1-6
CASSEYRGGWDSPLHF
TGTGCCAGCAGTGAATATCGCGGGGGATGGGATTCACCCCTCCACTTT
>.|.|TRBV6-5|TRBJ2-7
CASSYRHREDYEQYF
TGTGCCAGCAGCTACCGACACAGGGAGGACTACGAGCAGTACTTC
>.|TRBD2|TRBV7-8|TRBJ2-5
CASSLSSGGRETQYF
TGTGCCAGCAGCTTATCCAGCGGGGGCCGGGAGACCCAGTACTTC
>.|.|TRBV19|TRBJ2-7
CASASRDGVTYEQYF
TGTGCCAGTGCGTCCCGGGACGGGGTTACCTACGAGCAGTACTTC
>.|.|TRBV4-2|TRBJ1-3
CASSQDMRGLGNTIYF
TGTGCCAGCAGCCAAGATATGAGGGGCCTAGGAAACACCATATATTTT
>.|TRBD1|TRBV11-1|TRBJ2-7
CASSLGRDSSYEQYF
TGTGCCAGCAGCCTGGGCCGGGACAGCTCCTACGAGCAGTACTTC
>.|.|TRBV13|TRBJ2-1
CASSPNKGHYNEQFF
TGTGCCAGCAGCCCTAATAAGGGCCACTACAATGAGCAGTTCTTC
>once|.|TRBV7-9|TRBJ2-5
CASSLSSGVETQYF
TGTGCCAGCAGCTTATCGTCAGGGGTAGAGACCCAGTACTTC
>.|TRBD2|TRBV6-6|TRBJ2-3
CASSYVRGGTDTQYF
TGTGCCAGCAGTTACGTCCGGGGGGGCACTGATACGCAGTATTTT
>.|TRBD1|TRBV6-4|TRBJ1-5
CATLGGQLYSNQPQHF
TGTGCCACCTTAGGGGGACAGCTCTATAGCAATCAGCCCCAGCATTTT
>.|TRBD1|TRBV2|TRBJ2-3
CASILGQGWADTQYF
TGTGCCAGCATCCTAGGACAGGGGTGGGCAGATACGCAGTATTTT
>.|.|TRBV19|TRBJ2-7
CASSKGVEQYF
TGTGCCAGTAGTAAAGGGGTCGAGCAGTACTTC
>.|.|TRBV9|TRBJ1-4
CASSSLSEATNEKLFF
TGTGCCAGCAGCTCTCTATCAGAGGCAACTAATGAAAAACTGTTTTTT
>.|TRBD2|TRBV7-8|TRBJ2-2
CASSSVLGGRGADTGELFF
TGTGCCAGCAGCTCCGTGTTGGGAGGGCGGGGGGCCGACACCGGGGAGCTGTTTTTT
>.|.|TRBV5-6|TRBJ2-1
CASSLSSYNEQFF
TGTGCCAGCAGCCTTAGCTCCTACAATGAGCAGTTCTTC
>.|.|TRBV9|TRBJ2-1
CASSVVDTQFF
TGTGCCAGCAGCGTAGTGGACACCCAGTTCTTC
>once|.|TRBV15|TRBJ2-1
CATSRDLTSWDEQFF
TGTGCCACCAGCAGAGATCTGACATCCTGGGATGAGCAGTTCTTC
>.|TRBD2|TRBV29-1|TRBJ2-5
CSVGVSGGAFETQYF
TGCAGCGTTGGAGTTAGCGGGGGGGCATTCGAGACCCAGTACTTC
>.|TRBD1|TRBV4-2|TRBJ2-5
CASSQVPGQGIQETQYF
TGTGCCAGCAGCCAAGTTCCCGGACAGGGGATTCAAGAGACCCAGTACTTC
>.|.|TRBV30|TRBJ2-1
CAWSYGEQFF
TGTGCCTGGAGTTACGGGGAGCAGTTCTTC
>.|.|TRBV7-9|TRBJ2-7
CASSLVVGYEQYF
TGTGCCAGCAGCCTAGTGGTAGGGTACGAGCAGTACTTC
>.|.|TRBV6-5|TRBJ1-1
CASSWAGGATEAFF
TGTGCCAGCAGTTGGGCGGGGGGAGCCACTGAAGCTTTCTTT
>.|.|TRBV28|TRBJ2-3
CASSSSGTIFADTQYF
TGTGCCAGCAGTTCATCCGGGACCATCTTTGCAGATACGCAGTATTTT
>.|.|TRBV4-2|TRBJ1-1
CASSHQTGMDTEAFF
TGTGCCAGCAGCCACCAAACAGGGATGGACACTGAAGCTTTCTTT
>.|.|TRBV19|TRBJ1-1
CASSVTGNTEAFF
TGTGCCAGTAGTGTAACAGGGAATACTGAAGCTTTCTTT
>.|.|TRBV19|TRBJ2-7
CASSMPDTSYEQYF
TGTGCCAGTAGTATGCCGGATACCTCCTACGAGCAGTACTTC
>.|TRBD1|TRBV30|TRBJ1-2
CAWRGQDYGYTF
TGTGCCTGGAGGGGACAGGATTATGGCTACACCTTC
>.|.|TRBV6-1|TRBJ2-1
CASSEGGHEQFF
TGTGCCAGCAGTGAAGGGGGACATGAGCAGTTCTTC
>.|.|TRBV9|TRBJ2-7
CASSVAGHPSYEQYF
TGTGCCAGCAGCGTCGCTGGGCACCCCTCCTACGAGCAGTACTTC
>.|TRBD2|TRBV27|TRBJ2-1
CASSPGGYGGASSEQFF
TGTGCCAGCAGTCCAGGAGGCTACGGGGGGGCCAGCAGTGAGCAGTTCTTC
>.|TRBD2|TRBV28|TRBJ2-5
CASRETSGGQETQYF
TGTGCCAGCAGAGAGACTAGCGGGGGTCAAGAGACCCAGTACTTC
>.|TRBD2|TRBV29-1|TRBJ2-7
CSVEGGGDYEQYF
TGCAGCGTTGAAGGGGGGGGTGACTACGAGCAGTACTTC
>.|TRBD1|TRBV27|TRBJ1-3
CASSPGQGNTIYF
TGTGCCAGCAGTCCGGGACAGGGAAACACCATATATTTT
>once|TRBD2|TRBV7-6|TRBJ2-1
CASSFSGGFYNEQFF
TGTGCCAGCAGCTTTAGCGGGGGTTTCTACAATGAGCAGTTCTTC
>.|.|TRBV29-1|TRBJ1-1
CSVEGQNTEAFF
TGCAGCGTTGAGGGACAGAACACTGAAGCTTTCTTT
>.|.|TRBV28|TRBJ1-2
CASSLPVGTTGNLYGYTF
TGTGCCAGCAGTTTACCGGTGGGCACAACAGGAAACTTGTATGGCTACACCTTC
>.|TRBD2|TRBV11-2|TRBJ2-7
CASSPFLAGGEQYF
TGTGCCAGCAGCCCCTTCCTAGCGGGGGGAGAGCAGTACTTC
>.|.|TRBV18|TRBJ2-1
CASADYNEQFF
TGTGCCAGCGCTGATTACAATGAGCAGTTCTTC
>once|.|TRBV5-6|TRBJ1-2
CASSLAGGVDGYTF
TGTGCCAGCAGCTTGGCTGGGGGGGTGGATGGCTACACCTTC
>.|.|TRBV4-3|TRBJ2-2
CASSQETGMGGTGELFF
TGCGCCAGCAGCCAAGAGACAGGGATGGGAGGAACCGGGGAGCTGTTTTTT
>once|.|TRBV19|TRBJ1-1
CASSIATATEAFF
TGTGCCAGTAGTATAGCGACAGCTACTGAAGCTTTCTTT
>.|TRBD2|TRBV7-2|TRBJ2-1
CASSPGLVLFF
TGTGCCAGCAGCCCCGGACTAGTACTGTTCTTC